One sample yielded the 22 T cell receptor beta chains listed below, sequenced in a study of T cells in Graves' hyperthyroidism and ophthalmopathy. The TCR beta CDR3 regions underwent amplification using RNA transcripts as the source. The TCR CDR3 was amplified in a first-round RT-PCR using the HTBI primer set. TCRdb used MiXCR to reprocess the multiplex PCR reads, holding one entry per CDR3 protein. Among hundreds of thousands of distinct CDR3 sequences listed, approximately 15% were seen once. Sequenced sample: blood. Receptors originate from a woman between 40 and 50 years old with Graves' ophthalmopathy.

This clonotype appeared many times. The chain is built from TRBV11-2 and TRBJ1-1; no firm D call. The CDR3 spans 12 residues. The V end was cut by 1 base, the J end by 11 bases, with 11 bases between. Germline V lookup: CDR1 SGHAT, CDR2 FQNNGV. Here the CDR3 DNA reads TGTGCCAGCAGCTTAGCCGGTTTAGGGGCTTTCTTT. This codes for CASSLAGLGAFF.

This clonotype was seen more than once but under ten times. The rearrangement uses TRBV27 and TRBJ2-2; 14 nucleotides match TRBD2. This CDR3 is 15 amino acids long. The ends lost 7 bases at V and 5 bases at J; junction bases unmatched: 3. Germline CDR1 reads MNHEY; CDR2 reads SMNVEV (reference sequence). The CDR3 nucleotides read TGTGCCAGCACGGGACTAGCGGGAGTAACCGGGGAGCTGTTTTTT. This sequence encodes CASTGLAGVTGELFF.

In its sample, this clonotype was seen a few times. This rearrangement joins TRBV28 to TRBJ1-3, with a possible D match to TRBD1 (5 bases). The germline CDR1 and CDR2 sequences are MDHEN and SYDVKM. V was trimmed by 6 bases and J by 10 bases, leaving 16 bases between them. CDR3 size: 13 residues. CDR3 DNA sequence: TGTGCCAGCAGCCTTCCCGGGGGGGTGACCATATATTTT. Amino acid sequence: CASSLPGGVTIYF.

This clonotype was counted ten times or more. The chain joins TRBV29-1 to TRBJ2-5; possible D gene TRBD1, 7 bases. The V gene lost 3 bases and the J gene lost 4 bases, with 18 bases spanning the gap. The CDR3 has 15 amino acids. Germline values: CDR1 SQVTM, CDR2 ANQGSEA. CDR3 coding DNA: TGCAGCGTTGATGCGTCCAGGGGGGTAGGAGAGACCCAGTACTTC. Its protein is CSVDASRGVGETQYF.

This clonotype has just a few counts. This chain uses TRBV6-2 or TRBV6-3 with TRBJ2-7, with D unclear. Per the germline V gene, CDR1 is MNHEY and CDR2 is SVGEGT. V gave up 6 bases and J gave up 0 bases, with 12 bases separating them. The CDR3 has 14 amino acids. In DNA form, the CDR3 reads TGTGCCAGCAGCGACGACTCTATCTCCTACGAGCAGTACTTC. It codes for CASSDDSISYEQYF.

This clonotype was seen a handful of times. The chain joins TRBV12-3 or TRBV12-4 to TRBJ2-5, with 7 bases that match TRBD1. The CDR3 covers 14 residues. J lost 5 bases, V lost 6 bases, and 9 bases had no gene match. In DNA form, the CDR3 reads TGTGCCAGCAGCCGGGACAGTCGAATGGAGACCCAGTACTTC. Amino acids: CASSRDSRMETQYF.

The V gene is TRBV28, the J gene TRBJ2-7, with D uncertain. With 6 bases removed from V and 3 bases from J, the gap between germline ends came to 12 bases. The CDR3 covers 13 residues. Germline CDR1 reads MDHEN; CDR2 reads SYDVKM. The CDR3 DNA is TGTGCCAGCAGCTCTGCCTATCTCTACGAGCAGTACTTC. It is translated as CASSSAYLYEQYF. The variable domain in full, with the rest retrieved from reference TRBV28 and TRBJ2-7, is DVKVTQSSRYLVKRTGEKVFLECVQDMDHENMFWYRQDPGLGLRLIYFSYDVKMKEKGDIPEGYSVSREKKERFSLILESASTNQTSMYLCASSSAYLYEQYFGPGTRLTVT.

V usage is TRBV18 and J usage is TRBJ1-5, with D unclear. CDR3 length: 17 residues. CDR1 KGHSH and CDR2 LQKENI come from the germline V gene. V was cut by 6 bases and J by 0 bases, with 18 bases left in between. The CDR3 DNA reads TGTGCCAGCTCCTACGAGGGTCCAATGAATAGCAATCAGCCCCAGCATTTT. Protein: CASSYEGPMNSNQPQHF.

J is TRBJ2-6 and V is TRBV29-1; D gene uncertain. Germline values: CDR1 SQVTM, CDR2 ANQGSEA. CDR3 length equals 14 residues. V shed 3 bases and J shed 2 bases, with 8 bases lying between them. CDR3 nucleotides: TGCAGCGTTGATTCTGGGACTGGGGCCAACGTCCTGACTTTC. It yields the protein CSVDSGTGANVLTF.

The rearrangement uses TRBV7-3 and TRBJ1-6; D gene ambiguous. The ends were cut back, 2 bases at V and 10 bases at J, with 12 bases in the middle. The CDR3 covers 14 residues. CDR1 and CDR2 (germline): SGHTA, FQGTGA. The CDR3 DNA reads as TGTGCCAGCAGCTTATCGGGCTGGGAATCACCCCTCCACTTT. This codes for CASSLSGWESPLHF.

This clonotype was observed many times. The gene calls are TRBV14 and TRBJ1-2, with no clear D. V was cut by 2 bases and J by 2 bases, with 9 bases left in between. The length of the CDR3 is 14 residues. The germline V gene encodes CDR1 SGHDN and CDR2 FVKESK. The CDR3 sequence: CASSQKPGNYGYTF. The CDR3, as DNA: TGTGCCAGCAGCCAAAAGCCGGGGAACTATGGCTACACCTTC.

This clonotype was counted ten times or more. The rearrangement uses TRBV30 and TRBJ1-1, with D maybe TRBD1 (6 bases). Germline CDR1 reads GTSNPN; CDR2 reads SVGIG (reference sequence). Trimming left V 2 bases short and J 1 base short, with 8 bases between. This CDR3 has 13 amino acids. The CDR3, as DNA: TGTGCCTGGAGTATGGGACAGAACACTGAAGCTTTCTTT. Its translation: CAWSMGQNTEAFF.

The table lists this clonotype with many counts. This CDR3 reads CSVPVTGEETQYF. CDR3 nucleotides: TGCAGCGTTCCAGTGACAGGGGAGGAGACCCAGTACTTC. V is TRBV29-1 and J is TRBJ2-5; 8 bases are shared with TRBD1. The germline gives CDR1 SQVTM, CDR2 ANQGSEA. The CDR3 totals 13 residues. V lost 5 bases to trimming and J lost 5 bases; unmatched junction nucleotides: 7.

This clonotype appeared many times. V gene TRBV15 combines with J gene TRBJ2-2; D possibly corresponds to TRBD1 (7 bases). V was pared by 2 bases and J by 4 bases, with 17 bases between. Germline assignment: CDR1 LNHNV and CDR2 YYDKDF (reference sequence). The CDR3 totals 17 residues. The CDR3 is CATSRHAGQSGTGELFF. Here the CDR3 DNA reads TGTGCCACCAGCAGACACGCGGGACAGTCGGGCACCGGGGAGCTGTTTTTT.

The chain joins TRBV7-2 to TRBJ2-5; no firm D call. The CDR3 spans 14 residues. Trimming shortened V by 5 bases and J by 4 bases, and 14 bases separated the two germline ends. The germline V gene encodes CDR1 SGHTA and CDR2 FQGNSA. The CDR3 reads CASSVGVVAETQYF. The CDR3 region has the DNA TGTGCCAGCAGCGTTGGCGTGGTTGCAGAGACCCAGTACTTC.

The table lists this clonotype with many counts. The CDR3 nucleotides are TGTGCCAGCAGCTCCAGCCGGAGGCAGTACTTC. This gives the protein CASSSSRRQYF. The gene calls are TRBV7-9 and TRBJ2-7; D remains unclear. Deletions cut 4 bases from V and 9 bases from J, with 10 bases between. The CDR3 sequence is 11 residues long. The V gene's germline CDR1 is SEHNR and CDR2 FQNEAQ (reference sequence).

At least ten counts were recorded for this clonotype. A much more abundant neighbour one base away suggests this may be a read error. The chain links TRBV6-2 or TRBV6-3 to TRBJ2-7; 7 bases are shared with TRBD2. CDR1 and CDR2 from the germline V gene are MNHEY and SVGEGT. CDR3 length: 14 residues. CDR3 in amino acids: CASMWTRGGYEQHF. DNA of the CDR3: TGTGCCAGCATGTGGACTAGGGGAGGCTACGAGCAGCACTTC.

The table lists this clonotype with many counts. This chain connects TRBV10-3 to TRBJ2-2; TRBD2 agrees at 14 bases. Germline V gene data show CDR1 as ENHRY and CDR2 as SYGVKD. CDR3 size: 17 residues. The V gene end was trimmed by 6 bases and the J gene end by 4 bases; junction bases not matched to a gene: 7. The CDR3 is CAIRTGLAGGSTGELFF. The CDR3 coding sequence is TGTGCCATCAGGACAGGACTAGCGGGAGGTTCCACCGGGGAGCTGTTTTTT.

In this sample, this clonotype turned up many times. The chain couples TRBV27 to TRBJ1-5, with D perhaps matching TRBD1 (5 bases). V was clipped by 5 bases and J by 3 bases, with 14 bases between them. The CDR3 runs 15 residues. Germline V gene lookup returns CDR1 MNHEY and CDR2 SMNVEV (reference sequence). The CDR3 coding sequence is TGTGCCAGCAGTCCCCGGAGGGGACTCAATCAGCCCCAGCATTTT. It specifies CASSPRRGLNQPQHF.

This clonotype was seen repeatedly, ten times or more. This chain connects TRBV29-1 to TRBJ1-2; 8 bases agree with TRBD1. Germline CDR1 is SQVTM and CDR2 is ANQGSEA. The CDR3 covers 13 residues. Trimming at V came to 7 bases and at J to 7 bases, leaving 11 bases not matched to a gene. This chain's CDR3 is CSALTRTGLGYTF. The CDR3 DNA follows: TGCAGCGCATTAACACGGACAGGGCTTGGCTACACCTTC.

This clonotype was counted many times. This chain's CDR3 is CATSRRQGAGQPQHF. DNA for the CDR3: TGTGCCACCAGCAGGAGACAGGGGGCGGGTCAGCCCCAGCATTTT. The rearrangement uses TRBV15 and TRBJ1-5, with 10 bases fitting TRBD1. The trim removed 3 bases at V and 6 bases at J, leaving 5 bases unmatched. CDR3 length: 15 residues. In germline, CDR1 is LNHNV, CDR2 YYDKDF (reference sequence).

This clonotype was recorded a few times. The chain is built from TRBV20-1 and TRBJ2-3; D remains unclear. Trimming took 3 bases from V and 1 from J, leaving 17 bases between them. This CDR3 has 16 residues. The germline V gene has CDR1 DFQATT and CDR2 SNEGSKA (reference sequence). DNA of the CDR3: TGCAGTGCTAGTGCCTGGTCGGAATCGGGCACAGATACGCAGTATTTT. Translated: CSASAWSESGTDTQYF.